Below are 29 T cell receptor beta chains sequenced from a single sample in a study of blood T cell repertoires in COVID-19. Profiling relied on immunoSEQ multiplex PCR, and the TCRdb table lists in-frame clones only, not all of them. The sample includes around 60,000 clones, approximately 77% of them seen just once. Sequenced material: peripheral blood. Receptors were obtained from a woman in her 70s with COVID-19, enrolled during active disease.

The rearrangement links TRBV6-6 to TRBJ2-3, with 7 bases fitting TRBD1. Trimming removed 2 bases from V and 4 bases from J; junction bases left unmatched: 3. The germline V gene encodes CDR1 MNHNY and CDR2 SVGAGI (reference sequence). CDR3 length equals 14 residues. The chain's CDR3 is CASSYTTGADTQYF. DNA for the CDR3: TGTGCCAGCAGTTACACTACAGGGGCAGATACGCAGTATTTT.

In its sample, this clone was seen a few times. The gene calls are TRBV7-9 and TRBJ2-3, with D perhaps TRBD1 (6 bases). Trimming took 2 bases from V and 1 from J, leaving 10 bases between them. Looked up from germline, CDR1 is SEHNR and CDR2 is FQNEAQ (reference sequence). The CDR3 spans 15 residues. The CDR3 DNA reads TGTGCCAGCAGCTTAATGGGGGCGCGCACAGATACGCAGTATTTT. The encoded protein is CASSLMGARTDTQYF.

This sequence joins TRBV7-9 and TRBJ1-5; 7 bases fit TRBD1. Germline V lookup: CDR1 SEHNR, CDR2 FQNEAQ (reference sequence). The CDR3 loop spans 15 amino acids. Trimming removed 5 bases from V and 4 bases from J; junction bases left unmatched: 8. CDR3 amino acids: CASSRDRAGNQPQHF. The CDR3 bases are TGTGCCAGCAGCCGAGACAGGGCCGGGAATCAGCCCCAGCATTTT. The full variable domain, with the rest looked up from reference TRBV7-9 and TRBJ1-5, is DTGVSQNPRHKITKRGQNVTFRCDPISEHNRLYWYRQTLGQGPEFLTYFQNEAQLEKSRLLSDRFSAERPKGSFSTLEIQRTEQGDSAMYLCASSRDRAGNQPQHFGDGTRLSIL.

The rearrangement links TRBV6-2 or TRBV6-3 to TRBJ2-1, with 10 bases lining up with TRBD2. CDR3 length: 16 amino acids. The V gene end was trimmed by 5 bases and the J gene end by 6 bases; junction bases not matched to a gene: 10. Germline V gene data show CDR1 as MNHEY and CDR2 as SVGEGT. The CDR3 loop reads CASSPRTSGNRNEQFF. CDR3 DNA sequence: TGTGCCAGCAGTCCCCGTACTAGCGGGAATCGCAATGAGCAGTTCTTC.

This chain uses TRBV5-1 with TRBJ2-1, with 7 bases identical to TRBD1. Trimming at V came to 4 bases and at J to 9 bases, leaving 7 bases not matched to a gene. CDR1 is SGHRS and CDR2 is YFSETQ in the germline V gene. This CDR3 region has 13 residues. The CDR3, as DNA: TGCGCCAGCAGCGTTACAGGGGACGGTGAGCAGTTCTTC. Translating gives CASSVTGDGEQFF.

This clone was seen a handful of times. CDR3 loop: CASSLGAAGYTF. CDR3 DNA sequence: TGCGCCAGCAGTCTGGGAGCCGCTGGCTACACCTTC. The chain links TRBV23-1 to TRBJ1-2; D is ambiguous. TRBV23-1 is labeled an ORF, and its function is uncertain. Trimming took 4 bases from V and 7 from J, leaving 10 bases between them. The CDR3 has 12 amino acids.

The chain recombines TRBV7-3 with TRBJ2-5; TRBD1 matches at 9 bases. This CDR3 has 15 residues. V lost 5 bases, J lost 2 bases, and 6 bases stayed unmatched. The germline gives CDR1 SGHTA, CDR2 FQGTGA. The CDR3 spells CASSHGTGRQETQYF. CDR3 coding DNA: TGTGCCAGCAGCCACGGGACAGGGAGGCAAGAGACCCAGTACTTC. Supplemented by reference TRBV7-3 and TRBJ2-5, the full variable domain reads GAGVSQTPSNKVTEKGKYVELRCDPISGHTALYWYRQSLGQGPEFLIYFQGTGAADDSGLPNDRFFAVRPEGSVSTLKIQRTERGDSAVYLCASSHGTGRQETQYFGPGTRLLVL.

J is TRBJ2-1 and V is TRBV6-2 or TRBV6-3; D remains ambiguous. Trimming shortened V by 6 bases and J by 5 bases, and 5 bases separated the two germline ends. This CDR3 is built from 11 residues. The germline gives CDR1 MNHEY, CDR2 SVGEGT. The CDR3 DNA sequence: TGTGCCAGCAGCATCAACAATGAGCAGTTCTTC. It specifies CASSINNEQFF.

This rearrangement joins TRBV2 to TRBJ1-2; TRBD1 aligns across 10 bases. The V gene's germline CDR1 is SNHLY and CDR2 FYNNEI. The CDR3 runs to 13 residues. The ends lost 7 bases at V and 7 bases at J; junction bases unmatched: 6. CDR3 protein: CASNPDRGIGYTF. CDR3 DNA: TGTGCCAGCAACCCGGACAGGGGGATTGGCTACACCTTC.

This clone was found many times. The genes are TRBV6-5 and TRBJ2-5; TRBD2 agrees at 8 bases. This CDR3 region has 15 residues. J lost 4 bases, V lost 0 bases, and 4 bases had no gene match. The germline V gene encodes CDR1 MNHEY and CDR2 SVGAGI. The CDR3 DNA follows: TGTGCCAGCAGTTACTCGCGGGGGGTAGGAGAGACCCAGTACTTC. Protein: CASSYSRGVGETQYF.

The chain has TRBV4-2 and TRBJ2-1; D gene unclear. The CDR3 loop spans 16 amino acids. V was shortened by 4 bases and J by 5 bases, with 18 bases between the two germline ends. Germline-derived CDR1 and CDR2 are LGHNA and YNFKEQ. The CDR3 loop reads CASSPDERVFNNEQFF. CDR3 sequence (DNA): TGTGCCAGCAGCCCGGATGAACGGGTTTTTAACAATGAGCAGTTCTTC.

The rearrangement links TRBV9 to TRBJ2-2; TRBD1 aligns across 7 bases. V was pared by 4 bases and J by 0 bases, with 3 bases of the junction left unmatched. Per germline, CDR1 SGDLS and CDR2 YYNGEE. The CDR3 is 15 residues long. CDR3 nucleotides: TGTGCCAGCAGCCGCGGACAGGCGAACACCGGGGAGCTGTTTTTT. This sequence encodes CASSRGQANTGELFF.

The V call is TRBV29-1, the J call TRBJ1-1; the D is unclear. The CDR3 extends over 14 amino acids. V was shortened by 6 bases and J by 0 bases, with 14 bases between the two germline ends. Germline loops: CDR1 SQVTM, CDR2 ANQGSEA. CDR3 nucleotide sequence: TGCAGCGTCAGCCCGACATATGTGAACACTGAAGCTTTCTTT. Encoded protein: CSVSPTYVNTEAFF.

This clone was seen more than once but under ten times. The J gene is TRBJ2-3, the V gene TRBV12-5; TRBD2 agrees at 9 bases. V trimming: 3 bases; J trimming: 0 bases; junction bases outside the gene matches: 4. This CDR3 contains 16 residues. CDR1 and CDR2 from the germline V gene are LGHNT and FRNRAP. The CDR3 protein is CASGFGAGGSTDTQYF. CDR3 nucleotides: TGTGCTAGTGGTTTCGGAGCGGGGGGTAGCACAGATACGCAGTATTTT.

This clone was seen a few times. The V and J genes are TRBV12-3 or TRBV12-4 and TRBJ2-3; D not certain. Trimming stripped 3 bases from V and 6 bases from J, with 7 bases between. The CDR3 has 12 amino acids. For the CDR3, the DNA is TGTGCCAGCAGTTTGAGCTTCGATACGCAGTATTTT. Its protein product is CASSLSFDTQYF.

This chain connects TRBV4-3 to TRBJ1-6, with a weak D call TRBD1 (5 bases). Germline-derived CDR1 and CDR2 are LGHNA and YSLEER. The V end was cut by 1 base, the J end by 7 bases, with 11 bases between. CDR3 length: 15 residues. CDR3 DNA: TGCGCCAGCAGCCAAGGGGCAGGGAACAATTCACCCCTCCACTTT. Encoded protein: CASSQGAGNNSPLHF.

This rearrangement joins TRBV19 to TRBJ1-1; 9 bases are a match to TRBD1. The germline V gene encodes CDR1 LNHDA and CDR2 SQIVND (reference sequence). The CDR3 is 16 residues long. The V segment lost 5 bases and the J segment 5 bases; nucleotides outside the gene matches: 12. CDR3 sequence: CASSRPTGGARTEAFF. The CDR3 DNA reads as TGTGCCAGTAGTCGCCCCACAGGGGGCGCGAGGACTGAAGCTTTCTTT. The whole variable domain, filled in from reference TRBV19 and TRBJ1-1, reads DGGITQSPKYLFRKEGQNVTLSCEQNLNHDAMYWYRQDPGQGLRLIYYSQIVNDFQKGDIAEGYSVSREKKESFPLTVTSAQKNPTAFYLCASSRPTGGARTEAFFGQGTRLTVV.

The rearrangement uses TRBV5-1 and TRBJ2-1; 9 bases line up with TRBD1. Germline V lookup: CDR1 SGHRS, CDR2 YFSETQ. This CDR3 contains 15 residues. V was clipped by 3 bases and J by 8 bases; unmatched bases: 9. The CDR3, as DNA: TGCGCCAGCAGCTCGGGACAGGGTCCCCTCGATGAGCAGTTCTTC. Encoded protein: CASSSGQGPLDEQFF.

As to this clone: At one end the junction does not follow the germline gene, possibly because of a read error. This rearrangement joins TRBV23-1 to TRBJ2-1; perhaps TRBD2 as D (6 bases). Being an ORF, TRBV23-1 has a function that is uncertain. The CDR3 runs 17 residues. The CDR3 region has the DNA TGCGCCAGCAGCCAATGGGGAGGAGGGAGGTACTACAATGAGCAGTTCTTC. It is translated as CASSQWGGGRYYNEQFF.

The sample holds one count of this clone. The DNA for the CDR3 is TGCGCCAGCAGCCAAGGTCCTAGCGGGGGGGCCGTAGGTGAGCAGTTCTTC. Protein sequence: CASSQGPSGGAVGEQFF. This sequence joins TRBV4-1 and TRBJ2-1; 12 positions agree with TRBD2. The CDR3 length is 17 residues. V was clipped by 1 base and J by 9 bases; unmatched bases: 10. The V gene's germline CDR1 is MGHRA and CDR2 YSYEKL.

The rearrangement joins TRBV4-1 to TRBJ1-2; a weak D match, TRBD1 (5 bases). This CDR3 has 16 residues. Germline V gene sequence: CDR1 MGHRA, CDR2 YSYEKL. Trimming took 4 bases from V and 7 from J, leaving 22 bases between them. This CDR3 is CASSPLRGGDFFGYTF. Written as DNA, the CDR3 is TGCGCCAGCAGCCCCCTCCGGGGAGGGGACTTCTTTGGCTACACCTTC.

The chain combines TRBV6-5 with TRBJ1-2, with a weak D call TRBD1 (5 bases). CDR3 length equals 12 residues. The germline gives CDR1 MNHEY, CDR2 SVGAGI. Between the trimmed V and J ends, which lost 6 bases and 5 bases, there was a span of 10 bases. In DNA form, the CDR3 reads TGTGCCAGCAGCTTCCAGGGTTATGGCTACACCTTC. Protein: CASSFQGYGYTF.

The J gene is TRBJ1-1, the V gene TRBV5-1, with D uncertain. This CDR3 has 13 amino acids. Germline V CDR1 and CDR2: SGHRS, YFSETQ. V lost 4 bases and J 3 bases, leaving 10 bases between the germline ends. The CDR3 nucleotides are TGCGCCAGCAGCGGGCCGACATACACTGAAGCTTTCTTT. It translates to CASSGPTYTEAFF.

This clone has a handful of counts. The gene calls are TRBV29-1 and TRBJ1-1; TRBD1 aligns across 8 bases. Germline V gives CDR1 SQVTM, CDR2 ANQGSEA. CDR3 length equals 15 residues. J was trimmed by 1 base and V by 8 bases; bases with no gene match: 12. In DNA, the CDR3 is TGCAGCATCAAGGTGTCAGGGGGCTGGAACACTGAAGCTTTCTTT. Translated: CSIKVSGGWNTEAFF.

The chain joins TRBV12-3 or TRBV12-4 to TRBJ1-1, with 8 bases identical to TRBD1. With V trimmed by 4 bases and J by 10 bases, 8 bases remained unmatched. The CDR3 sequence is 13 residues long. The CDR3 reads CASSSRQGRGAFF. CDR3 bases: TGTGCCAGCAGTTCCCGACAGGGGAGGGGAGCTTTCTTT.

This clone turned up a few times. The rearrangement links TRBV10-3 to TRBJ2-5, with D possibly being TRBD2 (6 bases). The CDR3 consists of 12 residues. V was shortened by 10 bases and J by 2 bases, with 11 bases between the two germline ends. The V gene's germline CDR1 is ENHRY and CDR2 SYGVKD. The CDR3 nucleotides are TGTGCCACCGGGAGCAATCAAGAGACCCAGTACTTC. Translating gives CATGSNQETQYF.

This clone was seen more than once but under ten times. The rearrangement uses TRBV5-4 and TRBJ2-7; 7 bases fit TRBD1. Germline V gives CDR1 SGHNT, CDR2 YYREEE (reference sequence). Germline trimming cut 2 bases from V and 2 bases from J; bases unmatched to any gene: 4. The CDR3 is made up of 14 amino acids. The DNA for the CDR3 is TGTGCCAGCAGCTTCTCGGGACAGCCCTACGAGCAGTACTTC. It yields the protein CASSFSGQPYEQYF.

This clone was seen a few times. The chain has TRBV2 and TRBJ1-4; tentative D call: TRBD1 (5 bases). Germline values: CDR1 SNHLY, CDR2 FYNNEI. V was cut by 5 bases and J by 8 bases, with 18 bases left in between. This CDR3 has 15 residues. CDR3 region: CASSIGTLGREKLFF. In DNA form, the CDR3 reads TGTGCCAGCAGTATAGGGACCCTAGGGAGGGAAAAACTGTTTTTT.

The J gene is TRBJ1-5, the V gene TRBV19; 7 bases agree with TRBD1. Looked up from germline, CDR1 is LNHDA and CDR2 is SQIVND (reference sequence). The V and J ends lost 6 bases and 9 bases, in that order; junction bases with no gene match: 8. The CDR3 covers 13 residues. The CDR3 region is CASRSSGGLPQHF. The CDR3 DNA is TGTGCCAGTAGGTCCTCAGGGGGACTGCCCCAGCATTTT. Full variable domain (missing parts from reference TRBV19 and TRBJ1-5): DGGITQSPKYLFRKEGQNVTLSCEQNLNHDAMYWYRQDPGQGLRLIYYSQIVNDFQKGDIAEGYSVSREKKESFPLTVTSAQKNPTAFYLCASRSSGGLPQHFGDGTRLSIL.